This T cell receptor (beta chain) was recorded in a study of blood T cell repertoires in COVID-19 (dated by TCRdb to about 2020). Notes on the research overall: Samples covering the acute and convalescent phases of COVID-19 were provided by collaborators in the United States, Italy and Spain. The material from the prospective study consisted of cDNA or gDNA derived from T cells, B-cell-depleted T cells, or PBMCs. The dataset comprised deeply sampled blood TCRbeta repertoires from subjects exposed to, actively infected with, or recovered from COVID-19. The repertoires were released in a freely available public database meant as a resource for research on the immune response to SARS-CoV-2. Samples came from the ongoing ImmuneRACE study (first 160 participants) plus 1,254 subjects from 6 global collaborators. Sample metadata almost always included a de-identified subject ID, COVID-19 status, age in years and sex. Where HLA class I and class II types were available, the types were taken from metadata supplied by the sample provider, not from assay-based typing.

General findings and caveats noted by the study authors: The amount of clinical and demographic metadata varied by source and participant and was provided uncurated.

TCRbeta CDR3 regions were amplified from genomic DNA by means of the immunoSEQ Assay, a bias-controlled multiplex PCR. The source study handled its data this way. Nucleated cell counts per sample were estimated from amplification of reference gene primers within the assay. To quantify the absolute abundance of each unique TCRbeta CDR3 rearrangement, sequence reads were collapsed and filtered. For each sample, productive Simpson clonality was calculated by taking the square root of Simpson's diversity index across productive rearrangements. Held by TCRdb, this immuneACCESS table contains in-frame sequences only and omits some clones. Under half of the omission traces to an unresolved V gene where checked; the cause of the rest is unknown. V, J and clone size were drawn from that table, and D and trimming were deduced from the DNA. The sample profile shows about 130,000 clones; roughly 90% of them were found once. The top ten clonotypes cover around 2.3% of the sample.

Participants in the prospective study were aged about 18 to 89 years, lived in under 30 United States geographic areas, and enrolled through a virtual design. Cohort assignment in the prospective study relied on participant-reported clinical history from a screening survey and a study questionnaire. For ImmuneRACE Cohort 3, a participant was defined as recovered based on two consecutive negative NP/OP PCR tests, clearance by a healthcare professional, or resolution of symptoms. Mobile phlebotomists in the prospective study collected whole blood, serum and a nasopharyngeal or oropharyngeal swab from every participant. Participants in the prospective study had the option to provide additional blood draws and questionnaires over a roughly 2-month period. Before DNA extraction, prospective study blood samples were shipped either frozen or at room temperature. CDR1 and CDR2 were assigned from the germline V gene as MNHNS and SASEGT. From its cysteine to its phenylalanine, the CDR3 spans 13 amino acids. Only CDR3 DNA is held: 39 bases, read in frame from base 1. V gives up 1 base and J gives up 12 bases, and the segment between their germline ends measures 12 bases.

Notes on this clone: What antigen it recognizes has not been identified. No quality values exist for individual bases; no much larger clone is one base distant.

Recombination joined TRBV6-1 with TRBJ1-4, with no reliable assignment of the D segment. Source material: PBMCs or T cells enriched from blood (not recorded which). The clonotype originates from a woman in her forties or fifties who had recovered from COVID-19. The CDR3 protein sequence reads: CASSEGRSEELFF. Here is the DNA: TGTGCCAGCAGTGAAGGTCGGTCTGAGGAACTGTTTTTT.